The entry below describes one T cell receptor beta chain. The data were taken from a study of blood T cell repertoires in COVID-19. The V end lost 5 bases, the J end lost 2 bases, and 16 bases lay between the germline ends. Per the germline V gene, CDR1 is GTSNPN and CDR2 is SVGIG (reference sequence). The CDR3 length is 15 residues. Libraries were prepared by immunoSEQ multiplex PCR; TCRdb keeps only in-frame clonotypes and omits some of them. The repertoire holds around 310,000 clones, with 75% to 95% as singletons. V and J are TRBV30 and TRBJ1-3; D is possibly TRBD1 (6 bases). The clonotype was recovered from a woman under 40 with COVID-19, enrolled during active disease. The sequenced material came from peripheral blood. CDR3 sequence (DNA): TGTGCCTGGGTGAACAGGGATGAGGCTGGAAACACCATATATTTT. The encoded protein is CAWVNRDEAGNTIYF.